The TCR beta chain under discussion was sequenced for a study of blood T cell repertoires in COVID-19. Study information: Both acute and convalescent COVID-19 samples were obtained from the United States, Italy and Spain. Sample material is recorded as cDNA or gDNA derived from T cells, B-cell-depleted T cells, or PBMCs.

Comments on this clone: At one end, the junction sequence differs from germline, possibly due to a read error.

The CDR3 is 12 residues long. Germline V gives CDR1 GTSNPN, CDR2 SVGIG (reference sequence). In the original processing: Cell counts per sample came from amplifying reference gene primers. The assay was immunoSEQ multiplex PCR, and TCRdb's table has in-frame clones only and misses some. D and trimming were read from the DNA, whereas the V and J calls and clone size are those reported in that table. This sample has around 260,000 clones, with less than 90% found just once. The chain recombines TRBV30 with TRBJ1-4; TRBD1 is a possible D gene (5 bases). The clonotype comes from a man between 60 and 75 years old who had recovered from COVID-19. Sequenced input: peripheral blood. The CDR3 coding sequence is TGTGCCTGGAGTGAACCAGCGGGACGATCCGTCTTT. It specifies CAWSEPAGRSVF.